This TCR beta chain derives from a study of T-cell memory formation after mild COVID-19. Whole-study context: TCR clusters largely stayed donor specific.

TCRdb reanalysed the 5' RACE reads using MiXCR and keeps one entry per CDR3 protein. Of almost 550,000 distinct CDR3 sequences listed, approximately 20% were seen once; the top ten hold about 12%. Notes on the study in general: Confirmation was lacking for SARS-CoV-2 specificity of second-wave clones that peaked on day 37. Day 15 to 85 contracting clones showed balanced CD4/CD8; day 15 to 37 expanders favored CD4+.

As regards this clonotype: What it recognizes is unknown.

Germline assignment: CDR1 KGHDR and CDR2 SFDVKD. This CDR3 spans 13 amino acids. V shed 0 bases and J shed 12 bases, with 11 bases lying between them. The sequenced sample was PBMCs or a T cell subset sorted from them (not recorded which). The J gene is TRBJ2-1, the V gene TRBV24-1; D gene ambiguous. The sequence came from an adult woman who had mild COVID-19 (a few samples of this study predate the infection). Cell type and time point are not known. The CDR3 here is CATSDLKGMRQFF. For the CDR3, the DNA is TGTGCCACCAGTGATTTGAAGGGAATGAGGCAGTTCTTC.